Each of the 23 T cell receptor beta chains below was sequenced from the same sample in a study of cytomegalovirus exposure and HLA in healthy donors. PCR amplification relied on 60 Vbeta primers (plus 13 Jbeta primers). Sequenced by immunoSEQ multiplex PCR; TCRdb stores in-frame clones only, minus some. The data contain 150,000 to 160,000 clones, approximately 74% of them singletons. Material: PBMCs. All receptors come from a young man in good health and CMV-seronegative.

The rearrangement links TRBV15 to TRBJ1-1, with TRBD1 matching 8 bases. The CDR3 contains 18 residues. V was clipped by 1 base and J by 0 bases; unmatched bases: 10. Per the germline V gene, CDR1 is LNHNV and CDR2 is YYDKDF (reference sequence). CDR3 nucleotide sequence: TGTGCCACCAGCAGAGCGACGACAGGGGCCAAAATGAACACTGAAGCTTTCTTT. Translated: CATSRATTGAKMNTEAFF.

The chain links TRBV18 to TRBJ1-2; D is uncertain. V lost 3 bases and J lost 6, with 5 bases in between. The CDR3 covers 11 residues. Germline V CDR1 and CDR2: KGHSH, LQKENI. The CDR3 protein is CASSPSNGYTF. In DNA form, the CDR3 reads TGTGCCAGCTCACCCTCTAATGGCTACACCTTC.

This clone was counted only a few times. V is TRBV6-5 and J is TRBJ1-1; tentatively, D is TRBD1 (5 bases). CDR3 length: 11 residues. V lost 6 bases to trimming and J lost 7 bases, with 9 bases between them. Looked up from germline, CDR1 is MNHEY and CDR2 is SVGAGI. The CDR3, as DNA: TGTGCCAGCAGGTGGGGGGATGAAGCTTTCTTT. It translates to CASRWGDEAFF.

The gene calls are TRBV5-8 and TRBJ2-7, with D possibly matching TRBD1 (5 bases). The V end was cut by 5 bases, the J end by 4 bases, with 10 bases between. Per the germline V gene, CDR1 is SGHTS and CDR2 is YDEGEE. CDR3 size: 12 residues. CDR3 loop: CASRSTGYEQYF. The CDR3 DNA follows: TGTGCCAGCAGGTCAACAGGATACGAGCAGTACTTC.

V usage is TRBV9 and J usage is TRBJ1-1; TRBD1 matches at 12 bases. The CDR3 has 18 amino acids. CDR1 SGDLS and CDR2 YYNGEE come from the germline V gene. J was trimmed by 5 bases and V by 4 bases; bases with no gene match: 15. The CDR3 spells CASSQEPGQGALGTEAFF. The DNA of the CDR3 is TGTGCCAGCAGCCAAGAACCGGGACAGGGGGCTTTGGGGACTGAAGCTTTCTTT.

This clone is a singleton in its sample. The CDR3 DNA is TGTGCCAGCAGCAGCAGGAGCGGGAGCAATCAGCCCCAGCATTTT. As protein: CASSSRSGSNQPQHF. The chain combines TRBV7-2 with TRBJ1-5; D ambiguous. The V end was cut by 5 bases, the J end by 1 base, with 12 bases between. This CDR3 is built from 15 residues. Germline CDR1 and CDR2: SGHTA and FQGNSA.

The chain couples TRBV28 to TRBJ1-2; TRBD1 might be the D (5 bases). V was shortened by 6 bases and J by 7 bases, with 15 bases between the two germline ends. Per the germline V gene, CDR1 is MDHEN and CDR2 is SYDVKM. The length of the CDR3 is 13 residues. In nucleotides, the CDR3 is TGTGCCAGCAGCCCGACGGGTCAGGGTGGCTACACCTTC. Amino acids: CASSPTGQGGYTF.

The chain is built from TRBV5-4 and TRBJ2-3; 8 nucleotides align to TRBD2. V was clipped by 0 bases and J by 4 bases; unmatched bases: 13. The CDR3 sequence is 18 residues long. Germline loops: CDR1 SGHNT, CDR2 YYREEE (reference sequence). The CDR3 bases are TGTGCCAGCAGCTTGGGGACTAAGCGCGGGGGGTACGCAGATACGCAGTATTTT. This translates into CASSLGTKRGGYADTQYF.

The rearrangement uses TRBV19 and TRBJ1-5; maybe TRBD1 (5 bases). CDR1 LNHDA and CDR2 SQIVND come from the germline V gene (reference sequence). This CDR3 is 16 amino acids long. The V gene lost 5 bases and the J gene lost 2 bases, with 16 bases spanning the gap. In DNA, the CDR3 is TGTGCCAGTAGTCTCACGACAGCCACCGGCAATCAGCCCCAGCATTTT. It is translated as CASSLTTATGNQPQHF. The full variable domain, completed using reference TRBV19 and TRBJ1-5, is DGGITQSPKYLFRKEGQNVTLSCEQNLNHDAMYWYRQDPGQGLRLIYYSQIVNDFQKGDIAEGYSVSREKKESFPLTVTSAQKNPTAFYLCASSLTTATGNQPQHFGDGTRLSIL.

The chain recombines TRBV9 with TRBJ2-3, with 13 bases that match TRBD2. J was trimmed by 6 bases and V by 2 bases; bases with no gene match: 6. CDR3 length: 16 amino acids. CDR1 and CDR2 (germline): SGDLS, YYNGEE. This chain's CDR3 is CASSVTSGGARDTQYF. DNA of the CDR3: TGTGCCAGCAGCGTTACTAGCGGGGGGGCGAGGGATACGCAGTATTTT.

Remarks on this clone: The junction does not match germline at one end; this may be a read error. The chain recombines TRBV28 with TRBJ1-5, with D unclear. The CDR3 has 16 amino acids. Germline-derived CDR1 and CDR2 are MDHEN and SYDVKM. The CDR3 region is CASSPKIALRNQPQNF. The CDR3 bases are TGTGCCAGCAGTCCAAAGATAGCCCTTCGAAATCAGCCCCAGAATTTT.

This clone was counted between two and nine times. CDR3 in DNA: TGTGCCAGCAGGGCGAACAGGGATACTGAAGCTTTCTTT. Protein: CASRANRDTEAFF. V and J are TRBV2 and TRBJ1-1; perhaps TRBD1 as D (6 bases). CDR1 and CDR2 (germline): SNHLY, FYNNEI. The CDR3 is 13 residues long. V gave up 6 bases and J gave up 5 bases, with 13 bases separating them.

The chain is built from TRBV29-1 and TRBJ2-3; 7 bases align to TRBD2. This CDR3 is 14 amino acids long. Trimming at V came to 3 bases and at J to 3 bases, leaving 6 bases not matched to a gene. The V gene's germline CDR1 is SQVTM and CDR2 ANQGSEA. CDR3: CSVEGGISTDTQYF. CDR3 coding DNA: TGCAGCGTTGAGGGGGGGATTAGTACAGATACGCAGTATTTT.

The J gene is TRBJ2-7, the V gene TRBV7-3, with D hard to call. The CDR3 runs to 13 residues. Germline V CDR1 and CDR2: SGHTA, FQGTGA. The V and J ends lost 1 base and 3 bases respectively, with 7 bases between them. CDR3 protein: CASSLSSSYEQYF. CDR3 bases: TGTGCCAGCAGCTTAAGCTCGAGCTACGAGCAGTACTTC.

J is TRBJ2-2 and V is TRBV7-8; no reliable D call. The CDR3 totals 13 residues. CDR1 is SGHVS, CDR2 FQNEAQ, per germline. Trimming removed 5 bases at V and 7 bases at J, with 11 bases between. In nucleotides, the CDR3 is TGTGCCAGCAGCCTATTACTGAGCGGGGAGCTGTTTTTT. It codes for CASSLLLSGELFF.

V is TRBV5-8 and J is TRBJ1-3; 9 bases map to TRBD1. CDR3 size: 16 residues. V trimming: 3 bases; J trimming: 0 bases; junction bases outside the gene matches: 4. Germline V gene lookup returns CDR1 SGHTS and CDR2 YDEGEE. The CDR3, as DNA: TGTGCCAGCAGCTCCGGGACAGGGAGCTCTGGAAACACCATATATTTT. Encoded protein: CASSSGTGSSGNTIYF.

The chain carries TRBV29-1 and TRBJ1-4; no definite D call. The V gene lost 5 bases and the J gene lost 0 bases, with 19 bases spanning the gap. This CDR3 spans 17 amino acids. The V gene's germline CDR1 is SQVTM and CDR2 ANQGSEA. The CDR3, as DNA: TGCAGCGTTTGGCGAGGGAGTGGCCATGCAACTAATGAAAAACTGTTTTTT. Protein sequence: CSVWRGSGHATNEKLFF.

The J gene is TRBJ1-4, the V gene TRBV2; tentatively, D is TRBD1 (6 bases). The germline V gene has CDR1 SNHLY and CDR2 FYNNEI. With 6 bases removed from V and 8 bases from J, the gap between germline ends came to 16 bases. The CDR3 spans 14 residues. The CDR3 sequence is CASRNRVGEEKLFF. The CDR3 nucleotides read TGTGCCAGCAGGAACAGGGTAGGAGAGGAAAAACTGTTTTTT. The full variable domain, in which reference TRBV2 and TRBJ1-4 provide the parts outside the CDR3, is EPEVTQTPSHQVTQMGQEVILRCVPISNHLYFYWYRQILGQKVEFLVSFYNNEISEKSEIFDDQFSVERPDGSNFTLKIRSTKLEDSAMYFCASRNRVGEEKLFFGSGTQLSVL.

The chain is built from TRBV27 and TRBJ1-1; the match to TRBD1 covers 7 bases. Losses at the gene ends were 5 bases for V and 0 bases for J; bases not matched to a gene: 6. In germline, CDR1 is MNHEY, CDR2 SMNVEV (reference sequence). The length of the CDR3 is 15 residues. The CDR3 DNA sequence: TGTGCCAGCAGTGCCCGGGGACAGATGAACACTGAAGCTTTCTTT. Its protein is CASSARGQMNTEAFF.

This clone was detected only a few times. The CDR3 DNA sequence: TGTGCCAGCAGCTCGGGGGATGGAAACACCATATATTTT. This codes for CASSSGDGNTIYF. The chain links TRBV7-8 to TRBJ1-3, with TRBD1 as a possible D gene (5 bases). The CDR3 has 13 amino acids. Trimming took 4 bases from V and 3 from J, leaving 7 bases between them. Germline CDR1 and CDR2: SGHVS and FQNEAQ.

The chain couples TRBV7-9 to TRBJ1-6; D uncertain. CDR1 and CDR2 (germline): SEHNR, FQNEAQ (reference sequence). Trimming removed 2 bases at V and 6 bases at J, with 11 bases between. The CDR3 length is 15 residues. CDR3 sequence: CASSLLAQPNSPLHF. CDR3 coding DNA: TGTGCCAGCAGCTTACTAGCTCAACCTAATTCACCCCTCCACTTT.

In this sample, this clone turned up a few times. The rearrangement links TRBV5-8 to TRBJ1-5; the match to TRBD1 covers 7 bases. The CDR3 consists of 17 residues. Germline V gene lookup returns CDR1 SGHTS and CDR2 YDEGEE. Unmatched junction bases numbered 11, after V lost 3 bases and J lost 2 bases. CDR3 sequence reads: CASSYWTGALRNQPQHF. Here the CDR3 DNA reads TGTGCCAGCAGCTACTGGACAGGCGCCTTACGCAATCAGCCCCAGCATTTT.

The genes are TRBV5-4 and TRBJ2-7, with 8 nucleotides matching TRBD2. This CDR3 is built from 14 residues. Germline CDR1 SGHNT, CDR2 YYREEE (reference sequence). Trimming removed 2 bases from V and 4 bases from J; junction bases left unmatched: 5. The CDR3, as DNA: TGTGCCAGCAGCTTCGGGGGGGCCGAGTACGAGCAGTACTTC. As protein: CASSFGGAEYEQYF.